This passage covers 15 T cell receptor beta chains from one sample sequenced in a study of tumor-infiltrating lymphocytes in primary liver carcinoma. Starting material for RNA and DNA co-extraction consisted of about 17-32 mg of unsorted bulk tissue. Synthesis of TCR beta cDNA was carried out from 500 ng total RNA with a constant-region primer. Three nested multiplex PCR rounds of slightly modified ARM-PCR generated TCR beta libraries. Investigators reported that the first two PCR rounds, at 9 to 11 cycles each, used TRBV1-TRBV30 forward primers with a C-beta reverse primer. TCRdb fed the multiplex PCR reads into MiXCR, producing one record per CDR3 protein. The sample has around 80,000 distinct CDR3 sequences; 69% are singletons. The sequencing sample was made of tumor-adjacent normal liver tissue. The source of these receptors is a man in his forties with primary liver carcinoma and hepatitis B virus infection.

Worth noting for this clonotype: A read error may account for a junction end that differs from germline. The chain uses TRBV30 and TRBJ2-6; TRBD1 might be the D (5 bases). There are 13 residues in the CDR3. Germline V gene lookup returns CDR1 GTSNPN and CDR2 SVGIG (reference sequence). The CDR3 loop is CAWRGSGANDLAF. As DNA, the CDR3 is TGTGCCTGGAGGGGCTCTGGGGCCAACGACCTGGCTTTC.

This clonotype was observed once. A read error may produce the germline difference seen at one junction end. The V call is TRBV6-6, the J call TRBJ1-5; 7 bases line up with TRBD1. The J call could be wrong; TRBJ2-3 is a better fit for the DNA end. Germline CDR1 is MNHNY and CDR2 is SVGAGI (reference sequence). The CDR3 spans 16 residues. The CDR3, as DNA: TGTGTCAGCAAGACGGGGACAGTCAATAGCAATCAGCCCCAGTATTTT. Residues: CVSKTGTVNSNQPQYF.

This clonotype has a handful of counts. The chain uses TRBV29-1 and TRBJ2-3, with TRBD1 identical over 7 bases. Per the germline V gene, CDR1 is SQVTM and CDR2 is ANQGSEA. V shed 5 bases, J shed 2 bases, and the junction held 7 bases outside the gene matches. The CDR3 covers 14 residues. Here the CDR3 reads CSVQQGTHTDTQYF. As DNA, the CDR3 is TGCAGCGTTCAACAGGGGACCCACACAGATACGCAGTATTTT.

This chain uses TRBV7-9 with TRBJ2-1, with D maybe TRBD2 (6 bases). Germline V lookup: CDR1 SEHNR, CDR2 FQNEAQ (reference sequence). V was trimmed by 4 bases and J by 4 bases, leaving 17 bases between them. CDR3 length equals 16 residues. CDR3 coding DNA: TGTGCCAGCAGCTCCTTGCGTTGGCGGGATTACAATGAGCAGTTCTTC. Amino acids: CASSSLRWRDYNEQFF.

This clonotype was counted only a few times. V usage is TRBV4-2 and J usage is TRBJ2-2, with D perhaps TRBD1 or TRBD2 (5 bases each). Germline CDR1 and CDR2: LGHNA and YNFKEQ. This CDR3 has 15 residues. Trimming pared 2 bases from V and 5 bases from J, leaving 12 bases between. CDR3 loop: CASSQTRGTTGELFF. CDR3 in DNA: TGTGCCAGCAGCCAAACCCGGGGCACGACCGGGGAGCTGTTTTTT.

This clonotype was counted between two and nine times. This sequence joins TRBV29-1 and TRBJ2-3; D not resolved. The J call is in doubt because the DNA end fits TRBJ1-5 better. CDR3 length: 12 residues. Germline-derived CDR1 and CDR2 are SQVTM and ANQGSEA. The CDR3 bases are TGCAGCGTTGAGACTCCAGGAGATACGCAGCATTTT. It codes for CSVETPGDTQHF.

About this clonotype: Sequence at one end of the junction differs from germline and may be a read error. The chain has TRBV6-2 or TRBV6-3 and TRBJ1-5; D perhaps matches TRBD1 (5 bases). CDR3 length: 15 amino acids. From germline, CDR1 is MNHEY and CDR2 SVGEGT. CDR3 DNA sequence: TGTGCCAGCAGTTTGGACAATCATAGTAATCAGCCCCCGCATTTT. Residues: CASSLDNHSNQPPHF.

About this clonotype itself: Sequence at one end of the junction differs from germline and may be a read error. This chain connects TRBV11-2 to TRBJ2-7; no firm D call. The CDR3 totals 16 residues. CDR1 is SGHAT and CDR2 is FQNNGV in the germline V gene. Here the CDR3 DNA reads TGTACCAGCAGCTTAGTGATGACACCAAAACCCTACGAGCAGTACTTC. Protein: CTSSLVMTPKPYEQYF.

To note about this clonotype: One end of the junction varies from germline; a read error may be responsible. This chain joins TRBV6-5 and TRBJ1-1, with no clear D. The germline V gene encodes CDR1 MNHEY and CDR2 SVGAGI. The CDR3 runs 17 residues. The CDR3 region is CSSSYSPSRITGTEALF. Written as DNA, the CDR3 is TGTTCCAGCAGTTACTCACCTTCCAGGATCACCGGCACTGAAGCTTTGTTT.

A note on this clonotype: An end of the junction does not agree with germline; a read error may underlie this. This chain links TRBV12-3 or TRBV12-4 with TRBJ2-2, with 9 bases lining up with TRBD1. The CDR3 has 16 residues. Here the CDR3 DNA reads TGTGTCAGCAGAACGCACAGGGGGCAGGACACCAGGGAGCTGTTTTTT. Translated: CVSRTHRGQDTRELFF.

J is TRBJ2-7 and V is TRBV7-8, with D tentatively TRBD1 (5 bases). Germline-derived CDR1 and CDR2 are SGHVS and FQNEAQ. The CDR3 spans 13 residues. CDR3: CTSSVFAGYEQYV. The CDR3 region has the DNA TGCACCAGCAGCGTATTCGCAGGGTACGAGCAGTACGTC.

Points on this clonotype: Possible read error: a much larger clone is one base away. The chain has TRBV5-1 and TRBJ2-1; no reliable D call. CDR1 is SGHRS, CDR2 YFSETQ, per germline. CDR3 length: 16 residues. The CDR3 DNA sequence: TGCACCAGCAGCTACCAAACGCCGGACGGTCGTAATGAGCAGTTCTTC. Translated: CTSSYQTPDGRNEQFF. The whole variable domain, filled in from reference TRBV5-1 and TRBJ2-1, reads KAGVTQTPRYLIKTRGQQVTLSCSPISGHRSVSWYQQTPGQGLQFLFEYFSETQRNKGNFPGRFSGRQFSNSRSEMNVSTLELGDSALYLCTSSYQTPDGRNEQFFGPGTRLTVL.

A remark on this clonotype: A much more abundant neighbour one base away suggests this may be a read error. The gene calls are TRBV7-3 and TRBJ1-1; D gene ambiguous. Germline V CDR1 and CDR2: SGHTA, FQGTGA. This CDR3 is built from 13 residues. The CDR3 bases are TGTGTCAGCACCAAATTACCGGGCACTGAAGCTTTCTTT. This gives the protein CVSTKLPGTEAFF.

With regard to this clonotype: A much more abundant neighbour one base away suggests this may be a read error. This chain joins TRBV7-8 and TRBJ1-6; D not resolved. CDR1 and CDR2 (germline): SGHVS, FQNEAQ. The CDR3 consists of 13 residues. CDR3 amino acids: CASRLATRSPLHF. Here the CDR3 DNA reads TGTGCCAGCAGATTAGCGACAAGGTCACCCCTCCACTTT.

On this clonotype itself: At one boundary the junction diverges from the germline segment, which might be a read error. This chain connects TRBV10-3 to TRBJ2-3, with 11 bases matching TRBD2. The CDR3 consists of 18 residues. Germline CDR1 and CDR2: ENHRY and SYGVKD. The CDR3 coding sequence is TGTGTCATCAGTGCATCATCAATGACTAGCGGGGGCACAGATACGCAGTATTTT. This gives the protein CVISASSMTSGGTDTQYF.